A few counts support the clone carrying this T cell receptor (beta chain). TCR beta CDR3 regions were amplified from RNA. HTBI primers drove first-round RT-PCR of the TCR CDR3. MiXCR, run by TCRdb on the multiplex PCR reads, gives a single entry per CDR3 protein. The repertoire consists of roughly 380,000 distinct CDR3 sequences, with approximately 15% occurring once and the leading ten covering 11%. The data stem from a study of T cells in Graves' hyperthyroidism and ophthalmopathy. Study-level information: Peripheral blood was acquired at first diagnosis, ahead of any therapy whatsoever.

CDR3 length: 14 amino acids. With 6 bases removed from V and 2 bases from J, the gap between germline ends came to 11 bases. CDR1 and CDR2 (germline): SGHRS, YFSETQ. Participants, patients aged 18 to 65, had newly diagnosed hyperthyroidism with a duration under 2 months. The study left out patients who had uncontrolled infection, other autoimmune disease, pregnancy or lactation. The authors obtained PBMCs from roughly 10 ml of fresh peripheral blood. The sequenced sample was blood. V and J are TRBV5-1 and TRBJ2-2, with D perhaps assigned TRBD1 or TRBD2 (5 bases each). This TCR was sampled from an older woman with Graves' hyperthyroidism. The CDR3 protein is CASISGPNTGELFF. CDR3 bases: TGCGCCAGCATCTCGGGACCTAACACCGGGGAGCTGTTTTTT.